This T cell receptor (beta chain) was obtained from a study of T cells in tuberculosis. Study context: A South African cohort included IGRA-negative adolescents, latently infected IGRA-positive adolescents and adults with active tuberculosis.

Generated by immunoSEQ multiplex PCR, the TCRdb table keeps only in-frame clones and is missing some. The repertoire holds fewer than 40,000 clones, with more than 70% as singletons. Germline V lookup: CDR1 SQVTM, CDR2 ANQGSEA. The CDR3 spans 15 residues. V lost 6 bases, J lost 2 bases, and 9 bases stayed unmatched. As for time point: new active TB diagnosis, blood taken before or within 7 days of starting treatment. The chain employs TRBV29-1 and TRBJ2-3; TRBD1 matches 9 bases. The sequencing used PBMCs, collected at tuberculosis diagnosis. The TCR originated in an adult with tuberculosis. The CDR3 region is CSVDRGGSYTDTQYF. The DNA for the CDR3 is TGCAGCGTCGACAGGGGGGGGTCTTACACAGATACGCAGTATTTT.